Listed below are T cell receptor beta chains from one sample, sequenced in a study of blood T cells in healthy people across ages. TCRdb re-called the 5' RACE reads through MiXCR, storing one row per CDR3 protein. The sample records approximately 690,000 distinct CDR3 sequences, roughly 43% being singletons. Sequenced material: blood. The receptors derive from an older man in good health. CDR3s leave out the opening cysteine and the closing phenylalanine or tryptophan. The order of the fields is J gene, V gene, CDR3 length, CDR3 protein.

j_call: TRBJ2-7
v_call: TRBV25-1
cdr3_length: 11
cdr3_aa: ASREQGLNEQY

j_call: TRBJ2-3
v_call: TRBV4-1
cdr3_length: 13
cdr3_aa: ASSQRSNRPDTQY

j_call: TRBJ2-1
v_call: TRBV4-3
cdr3_length: 13
cdr3_aa: ASSQDDGSYNEQF

j_call: TRBJ2-4
v_call: TRBV20-1
cdr3_length: 15
cdr3_aa: IASHLAGELAKNIQY

j_call: TRBJ2-6
v_call: TRBV29-1
cdr3_length: 17
cdr3_aa: SVEDRGKGRGSGANVLT

j_call: TRBJ1-6
v_call: TRBV6-5
cdr3_length: 14
cdr3_aa: ASRTQGLAHNSPLH

j_call: TRBJ2-7
v_call: TRBV11-2
cdr3_length: 9
cdr3_aa: ASSLFYEQY

j_call: TRBJ2-7
v_call: TRBV20-1
cdr3_length: 13
cdr3_aa: SARDSSRNTYEQY

j_call: TRBJ2-7
v_call: TRBV20-1
cdr3_length: 12
cdr3_aa: SAKTGGGPHEQY

j_call: TRBJ2-1
v_call: TRBV14
cdr3_length: 12
cdr3_aa: ASSLGLESEGQF

j_call: TRBJ1-1
v_call: TRBV2
cdr3_length: 15
cdr3_aa: ASSEQTVGAGNTEAF

j_call: TRBJ2-7
v_call: TRBV2
cdr3_length: 14
cdr3_aa: ASSEGGAGDSYEQY

j_call: TRBJ1-1
v_call: TRBV6-2/TRBV6-3
cdr3_length: 11
cdr3_aa: AGRDRGNTEAF

j_call: TRBJ2-7
v_call: TRBV20-1
cdr3_length: 12
cdr3_aa: SAPRTGGLYEQY

j_call: .
v_call: TRBV2
cdr3_length: 16
cdr3_aa: ASSERLASSLKSYEQY

j_call: TRBJ2-5
v_call: TRBV3-1
cdr3_length: 14
cdr3_aa: ASSDRLAGLKETQY

j_call: TRBJ2-7
v_call: TRBV19
cdr3_length: 13
cdr3_aa: ASSIEGHSNYEQY

j_call: .
v_call: TRBV18
cdr3_length: 11
cdr3_aa: ASSLHRGETQY

j_call: .
v_call: TRBV10-1
cdr3_length: 11
cdr3_aa: ASSRALGETQY

j_call: TRBJ1-2
v_call: TRBV7-2
cdr3_length: 13
cdr3_aa: ASSSSRGTGYGYT

j_call: TRBJ2-7
v_call: TRBV6-2/TRBV6-3
cdr3_length: 13
cdr3_aa: ASSYIGGKGYEQY

j_call: TRBJ2-2
v_call: TRBV27
cdr3_length: 12
cdr3_aa: ASSVRGITGELF

j_call: TRBJ2-4
v_call: TRBV4-3
cdr3_length: 13
cdr3_aa: ASSQDAGAINIQY

j_call: TRBJ2-3
v_call: TRBV20-1
cdr3_length: 11
cdr3_aa: SAKAGATDTQY

j_call: TRBJ1-6
v_call: TRBV30
cdr3_length: 11
cdr3_aa: AWGGSRESPLH

j_call: TRBJ2-1
v_call: TRBV6-5
cdr3_length: 13
cdr3_aa: ASSSPEGSYNEQF

j_call: TRBJ2-1
v_call: TRBV5-1
cdr3_length: 12
cdr3_aa: ACMGLAGDYEQF

j_call: TRBJ2-1
v_call: TRBV7-9
cdr3_length: 14
cdr3_aa: ASSLIVAGANNEQF

j_call: TRBJ2-3
v_call: TRBV7-2
cdr3_length: 15
cdr3_aa: ASSLGDLAGVPDTQY

j_call: TRBJ2-7
v_call: TRBV12-3/TRBV12-4
cdr3_length: 13
cdr3_aa: ASSRAGTGDGEQY

j_call: TRBJ2-5
v_call: TRBV20-1
cdr3_length: 16
cdr3_aa: SARDPRLAGPLQETQY

j_call: TRBJ1-4
v_call: TRBV7-9
cdr3_length: 14
cdr3_aa: ASTILRGRTNEKLF

j_call: TRBJ2-1
v_call: TRBV5-1
cdr3_length: 11
cdr3_aa: ASSTVETREQF

j_call: TRBJ2-2
v_call: TRBV7-9
cdr3_length: 15
cdr3_aa: ASSLAPAGVNTGELF

j_call: TRBJ1-2
v_call: TRBV21-1
cdr3_length: 16
cdr3_aa: ASKRGPDPPAVLYGYT

j_call: TRBJ1-5
v_call: TRBV6-2/TRBV6-3
cdr3_length: 13
cdr3_aa: ASRPTGVGNQPQH

j_call: TRBJ2-5
v_call: TRBV7-9
cdr3_length: 16
cdr3_aa: ASSLFARAYGQFNEQY

j_call: TRBJ1-6
v_call: TRBV5-1
cdr3_length: 13
cdr3_aa: ASNEAGQENSPLH

j_call: TRBJ2-1
v_call: TRBV7-2
cdr3_length: 13
cdr3_aa: ASSPDGRGRDEQF

j_call: TRBJ2-6
v_call: TRBV10-3
cdr3_length: 16
cdr3_aa: AISESPGFGSGANVLT

j_call: TRBJ2-7
v_call: TRBV28
cdr3_length: 8
cdr3_aa: VTGGYEQY

j_call: TRBJ2-7
v_call: TRBV12-3/TRBV12-4
cdr3_length: 14
cdr3_aa: ASNLRGGTSRYEQY

j_call: TRBJ2-3
v_call: TRBV7-9
cdr3_length: 9
cdr3_aa: AGSLGDTQY

j_call: TRBJ1-4
v_call: TRBV28
cdr3_length: 15
cdr3_aa: ASASWRTASTNEKLF

j_call: TRBJ1-3
v_call: TRBV13
cdr3_length: 14
cdr3_aa: ASSLGRGSSGNTIY

j_call: TRBJ1-1
v_call: TRBV20-1
cdr3_length: 9
cdr3_aa: SARPSERAF

j_call: TRBJ2-7
v_call: TRBV5-1
cdr3_length: 13
cdr3_aa: ASRLDGTGYNEQY

j_call: TRBJ2-7
v_call: TRBV19
cdr3_length: 13
cdr3_aa: ASSTRDTKSYEQY

j_call: TRBJ2-7
v_call: TRBV20-1
cdr3_length: 12
cdr3_aa: SARAARVSYEQY

j_call: .
v_call: TRBV5-1
cdr3_length: 14
cdr3_aa: ASSWVGAGARYEQY

j_call: TRBJ1-1
v_call: TRBV5-5
cdr3_length: 11
cdr3_aa: ASRPSGGWEAF

j_call: TRBJ2-7
v_call: TRBV11-2
cdr3_length: 11
cdr3_aa: ASSLVGLAEQY

j_call: TRBJ2-3
v_call: TRBV30
cdr3_length: 12
cdr3_aa: AWRGAGDTDTQY

j_call: TRBJ2-5
v_call: TRBV20-1
cdr3_length: 13
cdr3_aa: SARDGATQLVKQY

j_call: TRBJ1-2
v_call: TRBV20-1
cdr3_length: 12
cdr3_aa: SARVPGGPDGYT